Described below is a single T cell receptor (beta chain) sequence and its context. Trimming left V 3 bases short and J 3 bases short, with 12 bases between. Germline assignment: CDR1 KGHSH and CDR2 LQKENI. CDR3 size: 15 residues. These data belong to a study of blood T cell repertoires in COVID-19. Study-level information: Italy, Spain and the United States were the sources of the convalescent and acute COVID-19 samples. The analysed material was cDNA or gDNA that came from T cells, B-cell-depleted T cells, or PBMCs.

Repertoires were generated with immunoSEQ multiplex PCR, while TCRdb's copy carries only in-frame clones and drops some. The sample has about 31,000 clones; roughly nine tenths are singletons. The receptor was derived from a human donor in a cohort sampled during active COVID-19. Sequencing used peripheral blood. The rearrangement links TRBV18 to TRBJ2-1; tentatively, D is TRBD2 (5 bases). The CDR3 DNA follows: TGTGCCAGCTCACCCCCCCTTACTAGCTACAATGAGCAGTTCTTC. Translated: CASSPPLTSYNEQFF.